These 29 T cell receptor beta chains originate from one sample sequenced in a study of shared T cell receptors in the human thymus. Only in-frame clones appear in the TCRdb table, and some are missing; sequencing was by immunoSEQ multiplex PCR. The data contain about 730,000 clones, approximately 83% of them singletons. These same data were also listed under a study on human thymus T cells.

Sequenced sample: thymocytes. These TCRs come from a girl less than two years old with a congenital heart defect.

This CDR3 is CASSYMTDLYGYTF. The CDR3 DNA follows: TGTGCCAGCAGTTACATGACAGACCTCTATGGCTACACCTTC. The V call is TRBV2, the J call TRBJ1-2; D may be TRBD1 (5 bases). V was pared by 5 bases and J by 4 bases, with 14 bases between. Per germline, CDR1 SNHLY and CDR2 FYNNEI. This CDR3 region has 14 residues.

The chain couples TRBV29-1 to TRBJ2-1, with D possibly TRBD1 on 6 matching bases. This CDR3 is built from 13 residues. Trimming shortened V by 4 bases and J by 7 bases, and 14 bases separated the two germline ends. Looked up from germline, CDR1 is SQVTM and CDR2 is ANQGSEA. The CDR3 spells CSVGGQWGNEQFF. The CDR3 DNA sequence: TGCAGCGTTGGAGGACAGTGGGGGAATGAGCAGTTCTTC.

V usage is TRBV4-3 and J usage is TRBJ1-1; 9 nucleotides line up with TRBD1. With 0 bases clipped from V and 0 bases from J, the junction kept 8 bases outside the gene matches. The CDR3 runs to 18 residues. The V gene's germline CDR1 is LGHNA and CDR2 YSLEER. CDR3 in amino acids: CASSQDGGTGYLNTEAFF. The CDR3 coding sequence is TGCGCCAGCAGCCAAGACGGAGGGACAGGGTATTTGAACACTGAAGCTTTCTTT.

The CDR3: CASSMDSLNSPLHF. CDR3 in DNA: TGTGCCAGTAGTATGGACAGCTTAAATTCACCCCTCCACTTT. This chain uses TRBV19 with TRBJ1-6; TRBD1 might be the D (6 bases). The CDR3 contains 14 residues. CDR1 and CDR2 (germline): LNHDA, SQIVND (reference sequence). Trimming took off 3 bases at V and 7 bases at J, with 10 bases between the two ends.

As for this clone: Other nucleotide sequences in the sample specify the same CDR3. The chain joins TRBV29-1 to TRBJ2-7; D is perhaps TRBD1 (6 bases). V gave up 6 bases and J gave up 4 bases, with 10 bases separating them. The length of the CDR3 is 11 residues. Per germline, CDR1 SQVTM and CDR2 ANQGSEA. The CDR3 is CSVETGYEQYF. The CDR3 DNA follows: TGCAGCGTGGAGACAGGTTACGAGCAGTACTTC.

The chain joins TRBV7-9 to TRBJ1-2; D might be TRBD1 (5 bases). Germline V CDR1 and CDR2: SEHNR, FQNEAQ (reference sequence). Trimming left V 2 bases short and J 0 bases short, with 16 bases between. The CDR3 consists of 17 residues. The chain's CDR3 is CASSLFWTPRANYGYTF. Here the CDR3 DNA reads TGTGCCAGCAGCTTATTTTGGACACCAAGAGCTAACTATGGCTACACCTTC.

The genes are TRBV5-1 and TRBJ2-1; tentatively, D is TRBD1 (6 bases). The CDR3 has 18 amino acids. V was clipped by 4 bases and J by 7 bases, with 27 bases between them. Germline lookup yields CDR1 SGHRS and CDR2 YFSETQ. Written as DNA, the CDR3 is TGCGCCAGCAGCCTTCCACCGGGACACCCCAGAGTTCAGAATGAGCAGTTCTTC. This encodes CASSLPPGHPRVQNEQFF.

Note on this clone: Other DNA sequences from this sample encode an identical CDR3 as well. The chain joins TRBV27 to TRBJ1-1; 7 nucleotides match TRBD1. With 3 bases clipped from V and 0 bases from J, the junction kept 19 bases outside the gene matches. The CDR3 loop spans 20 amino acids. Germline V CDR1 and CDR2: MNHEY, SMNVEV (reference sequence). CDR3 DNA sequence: TGTGCCAGCAGTTTGGTTCCCAAAGTACAGGGGACGTACATGAACACTGAAGCTTTCTTT. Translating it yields CASSLVPKVQGTYMNTEAFF.

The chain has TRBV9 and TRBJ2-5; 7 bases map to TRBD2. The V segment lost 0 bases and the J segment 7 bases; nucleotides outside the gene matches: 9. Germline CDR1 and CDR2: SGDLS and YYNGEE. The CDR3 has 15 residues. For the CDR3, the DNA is TGTGCCAGCAGCGTAGAGTGGGGGGGATTTAGGACCCAGTACTTC. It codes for CASSVEWGGFRTQYF.

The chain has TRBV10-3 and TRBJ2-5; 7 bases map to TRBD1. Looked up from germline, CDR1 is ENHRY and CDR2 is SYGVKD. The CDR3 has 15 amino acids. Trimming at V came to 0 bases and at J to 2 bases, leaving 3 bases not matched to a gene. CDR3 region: CAISESNRGQETQYF. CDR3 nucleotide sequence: TGTGCCATCAGTGAGTCGAACAGGGGACAAGAGACCCAGTACTTC.

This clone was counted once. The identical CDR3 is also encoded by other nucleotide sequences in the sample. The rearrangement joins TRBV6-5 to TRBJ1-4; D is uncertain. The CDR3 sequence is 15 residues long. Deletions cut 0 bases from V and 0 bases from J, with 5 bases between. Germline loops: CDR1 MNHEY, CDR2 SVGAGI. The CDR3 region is CASSYSAATNEKLFF. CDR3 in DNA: TGTGCCAGCAGTTACTCTGCGGCAACTAATGAAAAACTGTTTTTT.

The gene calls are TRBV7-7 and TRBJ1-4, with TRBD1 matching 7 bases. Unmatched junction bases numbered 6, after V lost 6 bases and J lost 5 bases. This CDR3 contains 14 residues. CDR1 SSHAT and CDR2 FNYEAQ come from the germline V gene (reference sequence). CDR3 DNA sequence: TGTGCCAGCAGACAAAGGGGGCGAAATGAAAAACTGTTTTTT. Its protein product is CASRQRGRNEKLFF. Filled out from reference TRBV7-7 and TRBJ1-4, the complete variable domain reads GAGVSQSPRYKVTKRGQDVTLRCDPISSHATLYWYQQALGQGPEFLTYFNYEAQPDKSGLPSDRFSAERPEGSISTLTIQRTEQRDSAMYRCASRQRGRNEKLFFGSGTQLSVL.

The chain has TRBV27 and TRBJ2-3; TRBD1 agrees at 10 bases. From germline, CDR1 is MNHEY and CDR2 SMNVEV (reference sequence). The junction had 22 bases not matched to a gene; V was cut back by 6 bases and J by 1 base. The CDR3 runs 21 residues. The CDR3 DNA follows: TGTGCCAGCAGCTCGACCGGGACAGGGGTCGGAGGGGCAAACTGCACAGATACGCAGTATTTT. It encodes CASSSTGTGVGGANCTDTQYF.

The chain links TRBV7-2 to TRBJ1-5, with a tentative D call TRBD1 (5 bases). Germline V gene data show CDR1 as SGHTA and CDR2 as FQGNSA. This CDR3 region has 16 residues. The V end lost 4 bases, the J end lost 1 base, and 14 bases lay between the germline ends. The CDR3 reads CASSYSERGSNQPQHF. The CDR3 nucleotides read TGTGCCAGCAGCTATAGCGAGCGGGGGAGCAATCAGCCCCAGCATTTT.

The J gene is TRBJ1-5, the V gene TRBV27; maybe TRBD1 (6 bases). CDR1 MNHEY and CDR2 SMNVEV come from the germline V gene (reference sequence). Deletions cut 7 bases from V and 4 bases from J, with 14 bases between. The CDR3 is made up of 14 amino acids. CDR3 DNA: TGTGCCAGCAAAGGGACATCTCTTAATCAGCCCCAGCATTTT. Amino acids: CASKGTSLNQPQHF.

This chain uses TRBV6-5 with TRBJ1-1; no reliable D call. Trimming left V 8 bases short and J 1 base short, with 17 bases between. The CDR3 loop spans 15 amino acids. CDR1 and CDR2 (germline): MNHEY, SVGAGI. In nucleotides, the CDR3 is TGTGCCAGCTCGCGTACCCCCACAGCGAACACTGAAGCTTTCTTT. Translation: CASSRTPTANTEAFF.

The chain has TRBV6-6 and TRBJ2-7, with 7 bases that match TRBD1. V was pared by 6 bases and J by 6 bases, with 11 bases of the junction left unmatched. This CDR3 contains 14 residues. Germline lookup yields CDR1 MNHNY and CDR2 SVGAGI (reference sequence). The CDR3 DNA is TGTGCCAGCAGCCCGGGACAGCAGGCTTGCGAGCAGTACTTC. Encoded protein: CASSPGQQACEQYF.

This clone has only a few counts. CDR3 sequence reads: CASSFRGVGSGANVLTF. CDR3 DNA sequence: TGTGCCAGCAGTTTTCGGGGGGTCGGCTCTGGGGCCAACGTCCTGACTTTC. The V call is TRBV27, the J call TRBJ2-6; 7 bases are a match to TRBD2. The CDR3 is made up of 17 amino acids. V lost 3 bases and J lost 0; bases outside the gene matches: 5. In germline, CDR1 is MNHEY, CDR2 SMNVEV (reference sequence).

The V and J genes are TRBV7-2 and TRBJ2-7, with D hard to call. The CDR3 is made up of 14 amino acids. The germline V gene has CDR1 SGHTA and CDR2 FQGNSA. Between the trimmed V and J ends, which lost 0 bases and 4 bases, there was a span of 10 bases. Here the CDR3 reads CASSLAHTAYEQYF. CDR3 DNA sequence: TGTGCCAGCAGCTTAGCTCACACCGCTTACGAGCAGTACTTC.

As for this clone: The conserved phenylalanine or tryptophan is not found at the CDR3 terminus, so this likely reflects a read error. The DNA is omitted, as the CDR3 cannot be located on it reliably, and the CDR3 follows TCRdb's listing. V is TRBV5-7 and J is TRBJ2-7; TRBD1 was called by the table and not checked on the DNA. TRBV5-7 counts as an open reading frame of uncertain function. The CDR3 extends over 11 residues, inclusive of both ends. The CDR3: CASSLGAGYIL.

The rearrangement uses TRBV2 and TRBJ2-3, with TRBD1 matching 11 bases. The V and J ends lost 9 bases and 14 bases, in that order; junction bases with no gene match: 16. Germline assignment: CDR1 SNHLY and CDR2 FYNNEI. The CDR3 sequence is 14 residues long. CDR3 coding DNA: TGTGCCAGTGGATCCGGGACAGGGGGACTTCCCAGGTATTTT. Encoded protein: CASGSGTGGLPRYF.

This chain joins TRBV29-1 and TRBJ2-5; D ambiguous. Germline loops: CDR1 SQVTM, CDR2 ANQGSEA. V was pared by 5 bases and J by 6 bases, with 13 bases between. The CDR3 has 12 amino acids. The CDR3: CSVPLLKKTQYF. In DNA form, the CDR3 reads TGCAGCGTTCCGCTCCTAAAGAAGACCCAGTACTTC.

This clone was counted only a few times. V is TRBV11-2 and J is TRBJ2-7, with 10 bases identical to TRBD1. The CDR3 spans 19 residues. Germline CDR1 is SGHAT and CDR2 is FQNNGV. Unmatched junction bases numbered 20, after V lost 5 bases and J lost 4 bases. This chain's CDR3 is CASSHSRDRGRVHLYEQYF. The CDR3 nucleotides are TGTGCCAGCAGCCATAGCCGGGACAGGGGAAGGGTCCATCTGTACGAGCAGTACTTC.

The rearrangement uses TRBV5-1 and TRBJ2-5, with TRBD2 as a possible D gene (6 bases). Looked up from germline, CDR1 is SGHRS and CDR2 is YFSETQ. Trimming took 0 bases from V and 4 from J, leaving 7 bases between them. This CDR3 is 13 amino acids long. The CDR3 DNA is TGCGCCAGCAGCTTGGGTAGCGGAGAGACCCAGTACTTC. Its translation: CASSLGSGETQYF.

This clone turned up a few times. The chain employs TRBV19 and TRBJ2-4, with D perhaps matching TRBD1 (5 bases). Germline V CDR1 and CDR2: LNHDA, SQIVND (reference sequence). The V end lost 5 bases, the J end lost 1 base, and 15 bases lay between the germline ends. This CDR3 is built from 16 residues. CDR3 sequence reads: CASSPRGIGAKNIQYF. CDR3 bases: TGTGCCAGTAGTCCAAGGGGTATAGGGGCCAAAAACATTCAGTACTTC.

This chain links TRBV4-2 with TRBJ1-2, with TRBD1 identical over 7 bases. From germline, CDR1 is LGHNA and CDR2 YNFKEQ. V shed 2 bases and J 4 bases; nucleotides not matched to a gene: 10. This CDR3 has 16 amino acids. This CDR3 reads CASSQTTGRIPYGYTF. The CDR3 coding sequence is TGTGCCAGCAGCCAAACGACAGGGAGAATACCCTATGGCTACACCTTC.

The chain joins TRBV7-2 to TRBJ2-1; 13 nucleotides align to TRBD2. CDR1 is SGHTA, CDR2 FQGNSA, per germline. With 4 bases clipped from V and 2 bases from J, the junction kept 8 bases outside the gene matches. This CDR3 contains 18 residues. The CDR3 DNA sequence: TGTGCCAGCAGCTCCGGGACTAGCGGGGTTTTTACCTACAATGAGCAGTTCTTC. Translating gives CASSSGTSGVFTYNEQFF.

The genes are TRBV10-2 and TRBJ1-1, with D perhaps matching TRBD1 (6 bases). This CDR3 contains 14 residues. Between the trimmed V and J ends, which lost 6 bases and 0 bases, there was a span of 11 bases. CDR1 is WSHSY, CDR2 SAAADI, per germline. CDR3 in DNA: TGCGCCAGCAGCGGACAGTACATGAACACTGAAGCTTTCTTT. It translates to CASSGQYMNTEAFF.

The CDR3 reads CASSEHRGNTEAFF. The CDR3 DNA reads TGTGCCAGCAGTGAACACAGGGGGAACACTGAAGCTTTCTTT. This rearrangement joins TRBV2 to TRBJ1-1; 7 positions match TRBD1. The germline CDR1 and CDR2 sequences are SNHLY and FYNNEI. This CDR3 is built from 14 residues. V gave up 2 bases and J gave up 1 base; unmatched junction bases: 1.